The rows below give T cell receptor beta chains drawn from one sample of a study of monozygotic twins with inflammatory bowel disease. TCRdb reprocessed the 5' RACE reads and reports one entry per CDR3 protein, with no DNA. This table lists approximately 400,000 distinct CDR3 sequences. Sequenced: blood. The receptors stem from a human donor with ulcerative colitis or Crohn's disease, or a healthy co-twin of an affected twin (not recorded which). The CDR3 runs from the conserved cysteine through the conserved F or W.

V,J,CDR3
TRBV6-2/TRBV6-3,TRBJ1-5,CASSYAQGGQPQHF
TRBV3-1,TRBJ2-7,CASSQGRGSHYEQYF
TRBV12-3/TRBV12-4,TRBJ2-1,CASSGGGSSYNEQFF
TRBV11-2,TRBJ1-3,CASSPGGKSGNTIYF
TRBV5-6,TRBJ2-5,CASSKGTSGGETQYF
TRBV30,TRBJ2-6,CAMRQGGGANVLTF
TRBV29-1,TRBJ1-1,CSVRKGAMNTEAFF
TRBV20-1,TRBJ1-5,CSATTGDKPQHF
TRBV18,TRBJ1-1,CASSPLGGNTEAFF
TRBV7-7,TRBJ2-1,CASSPRGGGDGNEQFF
TRBV5-5,TRBJ2-5,CASSFFTYGETQYF
TRBV7-9,TRBJ2-7,CGIEGTSPYEQYF
TRBV27,TRBJ2-1,CASSYPTGAEQFF
TRBV7-9,TRBJ2-2,CASSPSPLGAITGELFF
TRBV20-1,TRBJ1-3,CSASRDRGKVGNTIYF
TRBV7-9,TRBJ2-7,CASSFSPGTSGRQQYF
TRBV6-6,TRBJ2-3,CASSSRLADTQYF
TRBV20-1,TRBJ2-4,CSAHRDPGAIQYF
TRBV30,TRBJ2-7,CAWSPPRGGYEQYF
TRBV5-1,TRBJ1-5,CASSLLGGDFPNNQPQHF
TRBV28,TRBJ1-5,CASSPPATFRGNQPQHF
TRBV20-1,TRBJ2-1,CSARLGRFSYNEQFF
TRBV4-3,TRBJ2-5,CASSQGTSGMETQYF
TRBV7-9,TRBJ2-3,CASSKRRTGDGIDTQYF
TRBV11-2,TRBJ2-7,CASSSPQGYEQYF
TRBV5-6,TRBJ2-3,CASSLGQGIRTDTQYF
TRBV19,TRBJ1-5,CASSKGYSNQPQHF
TRBV14,TRBJ1-2,CASNPGGRSGVDGYTF